The source of this T cell receptor beta chain is a study of T cell changes during pregnancy in multiple sclerosis. Measured with immunoSEQ multiplex PCR; TCRdb has only the in-frame clones, and not every one. Of over 50,000 clones listed, under 95% are singletons. The CDR3 consists of 17 residues. V trimming: 6 bases; J trimming: 0 bases; junction bases outside the gene matches: 10. CDR1 is SQVTM, CDR2 ANQGSEA, per germline. The specimen was peripheral blood, collected in the third trimester of pregnancy. The source of this sequence is a female donor in good health, enrolled as a control in a pregnancy study. This chain uses TRBV29-1 with TRBJ2-2, with 10 bases aligning to TRBD1. The CDR3 loop reads CSVAGTGAQPNTGELFF. DNA for the CDR3: TGCAGCGTAGCCGGGACAGGGGCCCAACCGAACACCGGGGAGCTGTTTTTT.